Below are 15 T cell receptor beta chains sequenced from a single sample in a study of shared clonotypes between healthy human individuals. Naive CD8 cells comprised CD45RO-negative, CCR7-positively selected cells, excluding terminally differentiated effector memory CD45RA+ cells. Measured with immunoSEQ multiplex PCR; TCRdb has only the in-frame clones, and not every one. The data contain about 680,000 clones, under 95% of them singletons. Sequencing was done on a sample of naive CD8+ T cells sorted from blood. The receptors come from a man aged 25 to 45 in good health.

The chain uses TRBV28 and TRBJ2-7, with 9 bases matching TRBD2. Germline loops: CDR1 MDHEN, CDR2 SYDVKM. The CDR3 is 14 amino acids. V gave up 6 bases and J gave up 5 bases; unmatched junction bases: 8. CDR3 protein: CASSLSGSLDEQYF. Here the CDR3 DNA reads TGTGCCAGCAGCCTTAGCGGGAGTCTCGACGAGCAGTACTTC.

This sequence joins TRBV25-1 and TRBJ2-2; 8 positions agree with TRBD1. Trimming cost V 2 bases and J 6 bases; bases outside gene matches: 2. The germline gives CDR1 MGHDK, CDR2 SYGVNS. The CDR3 totals 14 residues. The CDR3 here is CASSELQGAGELFF. The CDR3 DNA reads TGTGCCAGCAGTGAACTACAGGGGGCCGGGGAGCTGTTTTTT.

This chain joins TRBV15 and TRBJ2-1; 7 positions match TRBD2. The V gene's germline CDR1 is LNHNV and CDR2 YYDKDF (reference sequence). CDR3 length: 16 amino acids. V trimming: 5 bases; J trimming: 2 bases; junction bases outside the gene matches: 9. CDR3 sequence reads: CATSGPLAAPYNEQFF. Here the CDR3 DNA reads TGTGCCACCAGCGGACCCCTAGCGGCCCCCTACAATGAGCAGTTCTTC.

J is TRBJ2-7 and V is TRBV2; TRBD2 matches 9 bases. From germline, CDR1 is SNHLY and CDR2 FYNNEI. CDR3 length: 17 amino acids. Trimming removed 3 bases from V and 2 bases from J; junction bases left unmatched: 11. In nucleotides, the CDR3 is TGTGCCAGCAGTGAGAGGGTCGAGGCTAGCGGGACCTACGAGCAGTACTTC. It is translated as CASSERVEASGTYEQYF.

The rearrangement joins TRBV5-1 to TRBJ1-2, with D perhaps TRBD1 (5 bases). Trimming removed 4 bases from V and 4 bases from J, with 14 bases in between. The CDR3 loop spans 14 amino acids. Germline V lookup: CDR1 SGHRS, CDR2 YFSETQ. The CDR3 nucleotides are TGCGCCAGCAGCCTTGGGACGGCCGGCTATGGCTACACCTTC. The encoded protein is CASSLGTAGYGYTF.

The chain links TRBV29-1 to TRBJ1-1; D not certain. The CDR3 totals 13 residues. Germline CDR1 is SQVTM and CDR2 is ANQGSEA. V was clipped by 4 bases and J by 3 bases, with 12 bases between them. The CDR3 here is CSVVPVYDTEAFF. CDR3 in DNA: TGCAGCGTTGTTCCCGTTTACGACACTGAAGCTTTCTTT.

The chain employs TRBV4-3 and TRBJ2-5; D unresolved. Germline V CDR1 and CDR2: LGHNA, YSLEER. Trimming took off 3 bases at V and 2 bases at J, with 10 bases between the two ends. CDR3 length: 14 amino acids. The CDR3 DNA sequence: TGCGCCAGCAGCCAGGGGTCAGGTCAAGAGACCCAGTACTTC. This translates into CASSQGSGQETQYF.

This clone was found a few times. This chain links TRBV7-9 with TRBJ2-2; D might be TRBD2 (5 bases). V lost 10 bases to trimming and J lost 3 bases, with 21 bases between them. Germline values: CDR1 SEHNR, CDR2 FQNEAQ (reference sequence). CDR3 length equals 16 residues. For the CDR3, the DNA is TGTGCCACCCCGAGTTTGGGGAGTCGTTACACCGGGGAGCTGTTTTTT. This translates into CATPSLGSRYTGELFF.

This chain links TRBV7-9 with TRBJ2-2; TRBD1 might be the D (6 bases). Germline assignment: CDR1 SEHNR and CDR2 FQNEAQ (reference sequence). This CDR3 contains 15 residues. V was trimmed by 5 bases and J by 5 bases, leaving 15 bases between them. The CDR3 reads CASSEITGSTGELFF. The CDR3 nucleotides read TGTGCCAGCAGCGAGATCACAGGGAGTACCGGGGAGCTGTTTTTT.

V and J are TRBV5-4 and TRBJ2-7; D perhaps matches TRBD1 (7 bases). The CDR3 totals 15 residues. The V gene lost 1 base and the J gene lost 2 bases, with 13 bases spanning the gap. Germline lookup yields CDR1 SGHNT and CDR2 YYREEE (reference sequence). CDR3 coding DNA: TGTGCCAGCAGCTTGTTGTCAGGGGGGCCCTACGAGCAGTACTTC. Translated, it gives CASSLLSGGPYEQYF.

The V gene is TRBV6-5, the J gene TRBJ2-1, with D unclear. Deletions cut 2 bases from V and 4 bases from J, with 12 bases between. Germline CDR1 and CDR2: MNHEY and SVGAGI. This CDR3 spans 15 amino acids. CDR3: CASSYRTDGYNEQFF. The CDR3 region has the DNA TGTGCCAGCAGTTACCGAACTGACGGGTACAATGAGCAGTTCTTC.

A note on this clone: In the same sample, other DNA sequences code for this CDR3. The J gene is TRBJ2-5, the V gene TRBV27; TRBD2 matches at 7 bases. The CDR3 has 14 residues. Germline CDR1 and CDR2: MNHEY and SMNVEV (reference sequence). Losses at the gene ends were 6 bases for V and 5 bases for J; bases not matched to a gene: 9. The chain's CDR3 is CASSPTTSRETQYF. In DNA form, the CDR3 reads TGTGCCAGCAGCCCAACGACTAGCCGGGAGACCCAGTACTTC.

This rearrangement joins TRBV7-9 to TRBJ2-1; D is ambiguous. Trimming stripped 5 bases from V and 0 bases from J, with 14 bases between. Germline CDR1 and CDR2: SEHNR and FQNEAQ (reference sequence). The CDR3 sequence is 16 residues long. CDR3: CASSQEKGSSYNEQFF. The CDR3 bases are TGTGCCAGCAGCCAGGAAAAGGGAAGCTCCTACAATGAGCAGTTCTTC.

CDR3 in amino acids: CASSQVGTARSGANVLTF. CDR3 bases: TGCGCCAGCAGCCAAGTAGGGACAGCTCGCTCTGGGGCCAACGTCCTGACTTTC. This rearrangement joins TRBV4-3 to TRBJ2-6; 7 bases map to TRBD1. From germline, CDR1 is LGHNA and CDR2 YSLEER. V was pared by 1 base and J by 0 bases, with 6 bases of the junction left unmatched. This CDR3 comprises 18 residues.

This clone was seen a single time. This chain links TRBV7-9 with TRBJ2-1, with 9 nucleotides matching TRBD2. CDR1 and CDR2 from the germline V gene are SEHNR and FQNEAQ (reference sequence). V shed 4 bases and J 0 bases; nucleotides not matched to a gene: 7. This CDR3 is built from 17 residues. The CDR3 is CASSSTSGPSSYNEQFF. The CDR3 region has the DNA TGTGCCAGCAGCTCGACTAGCGGACCCAGCTCCTACAATGAGCAGTTCTTC.